The 8 T cell receptor beta chains given below trace back to one sample, sequenced in a study of OX40 agonist ivuxolimab in advanced cancers. TCRdb's copy holds only in-frame clones and misses some; the assay was immunoSEQ multiplex PCR. The table includes 70,000 to 90,000 clones, approximately 80% detected once. Source: CD4+ or CD8+ T cells sorted from blood, taken in a trial of the OX40 agonist ivuxolimab. The receptors stem from an adult with an advanced solid tumor such as melanoma, head and neck, liver or kidney cancer.

The chain uses TRBV6-5 and TRBJ1-1; D remains ambiguous. Germline assignment: CDR1 MNHEY and CDR2 SVGAGI. Trimming pared 11 bases from V and 3 bases from J, leaving 19 bases between. The CDR3 runs to 14 residues. The CDR3 region is CASREGLEDTEAFF. The CDR3 DNA reads TGTGCCTCCCGAGAGGGCCTAGAAGACACTGAAGCTTTCTTT.

This CDR3 is CASSLIPRASYEQYF. Here the CDR3 DNA reads TGTGCCAGCAGCCTCATACCAAGGGCGTCCTACGAGCAGTACTTC. This chain links TRBV6-1 with TRBJ2-7; D call uncertain. Germline V gene data show CDR1 as MNHNS and CDR2 as SASEGT. This CDR3 spans 15 amino acids. V lost 6 bases and J lost 1, with 16 bases in between.

The chain recombines TRBV6-1 with TRBJ2-1, with 7 bases lining up with TRBD2. V lost 0 bases to trimming and J lost 4 bases; unmatched junction nucleotides: 0. This CDR3 spans 14 amino acids. Germline CDR1 reads MNHNS; CDR2 reads SASEGT. This CDR3 is CASSEAGGYNEQFF. CDR3 sequence (DNA): TGTGCCAGCAGTGAAGCGGGGGGGTACAATGAGCAGTTCTTC.

This rearrangement joins TRBV19 to TRBJ1-5; D possibly corresponds to TRBD1 (6 bases). Trimming pared 3 bases from V and 1 base from J, leaving 16 bases between. The CDR3 totals 17 residues. CDR1 is LNHDA, CDR2 SQIVND, per germline (reference sequence). CDR3 DNA sequence: TGTGCCAGTAGTATGGGGCACAGGGATTGGAGCAATCAGCCCCAGCATTTT. Its protein product is CASSMGHRDWSNQPQHF. The full variable domain, its missing parts supplied by reference TRBV19 and TRBJ1-5, is DGGITQSPKYLFRKEGQNVTLSCEQNLNHDAMYWYRQDPGQGLRLIYYSQIVNDFQKGDIAEGYSVSREKKESFPLTVTSAQKNPTAFYLCASSMGHRDWSNQPQHFGDGTRLSIL.

The gene calls are TRBV6-1 and TRBJ2-7; TRBD1 matches at 8 bases. The CDR3 covers 12 residues. The V segment lost 9 bases and the J segment 1 base; nucleotides outside the gene matches: 2. Germline V gene data show CDR1 as MNHNS and CDR2 as SASEGT. In DNA, the CDR3 is TGTGCCAGTCAGGGGGCTTCCTACGAGCAGTACTTC. Its translation is CASQGASYEQYF.

This clone was seen once. This chain joins TRBV7-9 and TRBJ1-2; 7 bases fit TRBD1. From germline, CDR1 is SEHNR and CDR2 FQNEAQ (reference sequence). The CDR3 is made up of 15 amino acids. V was pared by 5 bases and J by 2 bases, with 8 bases of the junction left unmatched. The CDR3 bases are TGTGCCAGCAGCCTCAGGGACAGCCCAAACTATGGCTACACCTTC. This encodes CASSLRDSPNYGYTF.

V gene TRBV7-7 combines with J gene TRBJ2-2; TRBD1 or TRBD2 may be the D gene (5 bases each). V was shortened by 5 bases and J by 0 bases, with 16 bases between the two germline ends. Germline lookup yields CDR1 SSHAT and CDR2 FNYEAQ (reference sequence). The CDR3 has 17 amino acids. CDR3 coding DNA: TGTGCCAGCAGCCCGAAGCGAGGGGACGCGAACACCGGGGAGCTGTTTTTT. Translating gives CASSPKRGDANTGELFF.

This clone was picked up a small number of times. The chain has TRBV7-3 and TRBJ2-2, with a tentative D call TRBD1 (6 bases). Germline-derived CDR1 and CDR2 are SGHTA and FQGTGA. CDR3 size: 19 residues. The V gene lost 5 bases and the J gene lost 1 base, with 23 bases spanning the gap. CDR3 amino acids: CASSPRGVYEQENTGELFF. In DNA form, the CDR3 reads TGTGCCAGCAGCCCCAGGGGTGTATACGAGCAGGAGAACACCGGGGAGCTGTTTTTT.